A single sample is the source of the 22 T cell receptor beta chains below, sequenced in a study of naive and memory T cell subsets. An equimolar mix of two oligonucleotides served as the beta constant-region primer for TRBC1 and TRBC2. Each CDR3 protein gets one entry after TCRdb re-called the UMI-ligation and nested PCR reads with MiXCR. The table has approximately 85,000 distinct CDR3 sequences, about 7% seen once. Sequencing used central memory CD4+ T cells from blood. Receptors were obtained from a human donor in good health.

This clonotype was observed a handful of times. CDR3 sequence (DNA): TGTGCCAGCAGGGGGACAGATCATAGCAATCAGCCCCAGCATTTT. Protein sequence: CASRGTDHSNQPQHF. V is TRBV2 and J is TRBJ1-5, with TRBD1 matching 7 bases. CDR1 is SNHLY and CDR2 is FYNNEI in the germline V gene. This CDR3 spans 15 amino acids. J was trimmed by 0 bases and V by 6 bases; bases with no gene match: 5.

This clonotype was detected only a few times. V is TRBV6-6 and J is TRBJ1-3, with D maybe TRBD1 (5 bases). CDR3 length: 15 amino acids. V lost 7 bases, J lost 6 bases, and 19 bases lay in between. CDR1 and CDR2 (germline): MNHNY, SVGAGI (reference sequence). The CDR3 nucleotides read TGTGCCAGCACCCCACGGCAGGGAGGGCTAAACACCATATATTTT. Protein: CASTPRQGGLNTIYF.

Details on this clonotype: Just one base apart from a much larger clone, this may be a read error. This chain uses TRBV29-1 with TRBJ1-1; D gene uncertain. The CDR3 has 13 residues. V was shortened by 8 bases and J by 2 bases, with 15 bases between the two germline ends. Germline V gene data show CDR1 as SQVTM and CDR2 as ANQGSEA. The CDR3 coding sequence is TGCAGCTCCAAAATTAGTAGTAACACTGAAGCTTTCTTT. Its translation: CSSKISSNTEAFF.

This clonotype has at least ten counts. As DNA, the CDR3 is TGTGCCAGCAGTTCGCGACAGGTTAATAATTCACCCCTCCACTTT. Protein: CASSSRQVNNSPLHF. The chain couples TRBV28 to TRBJ1-6; D possibly corresponds to TRBD1 (6 bases). This CDR3 region has 15 residues. V lost 4 bases to trimming and J lost 5 bases, with 12 bases between them. The germline gives CDR1 MDHEN, CDR2 SYDVKM. Variable domain in full (rest from reference TRBV28 and TRBJ1-6): DVKVTQSSRYLVKRTGEKVFLECVQDMDHENMFWYRQDPGLGLRLIYFSYDVKMKEKGDIPEGYSVSREKKERFSLILESASTNQTSMYLCASSSRQVNNSPLHFGNGTRLTVT.

This clonotype was counted at least ten times. The CDR3 DNA sequence: TGTGCCAGCAGCTTAGTAGGGCAGCTGGGCTACGAGCAGTACTTC. Translation gives CASSLVGQLGYEQYF. The chain couples TRBV11-2 to TRBJ2-7; D call uncertain. V lost 1 base to trimming and J lost 3 bases, with 13 bases between them. In germline, CDR1 is SGHAT, CDR2 FQNNGV. The CDR3 runs to 15 residues.

In its sample, this clonotype was seen many times. This chain connects TRBV9 to TRBJ2-1; 8 bases agree with TRBD2. Germline trimming cut 0 bases from V and 5 bases from J; bases unmatched to any gene: 4. Looked up from germline, CDR1 is SGDLS and CDR2 is YYNGEE. The CDR3 runs 15 residues. Written as DNA, the CDR3 is TGTGCCAGCAGCGTAGGACTAGCGACCAACAATGAGCAGTTCTTC. Translating it yields CASSVGLATNNEQFF.

This clonotype was found many times. This chain connects TRBV20-1 to TRBJ2-3; D is tentatively TRBD1 or TRBD2 (5 bases each). The length of the CDR3 is 16 residues. Germline V lookup: CDR1 DFQATT, CDR2 SNEGSKA (reference sequence). Trimming pared 1 base from V and 2 bases from J, leaving 16 bases between. The CDR3 nucleotides are TGCAGTGCTAGAGGGATACCGGGACCAACCACAGATACGCAGTATTTT. It specifies CSARGIPGPTTDTQYF.

The rearrangement joins TRBV7-6 to TRBJ2-7, with D unclear. CDR3 length: 15 residues. With 1 base removed from V and 1 base from J, the gap between germline ends came to 11 bases. From germline, CDR1 is SGHVS and CDR2 FNYEAQ. In DNA, the CDR3 is TGTGCCAGCAGCTTAGGACCTGGCGCTTCCTACGAGCAGTACTTC. Translation gives CASSLGPGASYEQYF.

The rearrangement uses TRBV18 and TRBJ2-4, with 7 bases fitting TRBD2. Germline V gene sequence: CDR1 KGHSH, CDR2 LQKENI. V dropped 3 bases and J dropped 4; count of bases not matched to a gene: 12. The CDR3 extends over 17 amino acids. The CDR3 coding sequence is TGTGCCAGCTCACCGGACGTCCCTAGCGGACGAAAAAACATTCAGTACTTC. Residues: CASSPDVPSGRKNIQYF.

In its sample, this clonotype was seen many times. The chain links TRBV5-6 to TRBJ1-1; D uncertain. Germline-derived CDR1 and CDR2 are SGHDT and YYEEEE. This CDR3 is built from 15 residues. Trimming shortened V by 0 bases and J by 3 bases, and 12 bases separated the two germline ends. Written as DNA, the CDR3 is TGTGCCAGCAGCTTGGGGCCTCAACCGGACACTGAAGCTTTCTTT. Its translation is CASSLGPQPDTEAFF.

This clonotype appeared many times. The V and J genes are TRBV4-3 and TRBJ1-1, with D perhaps TRBD1 (5 bases). CDR3 length: 18 amino acids. V shed 3 bases and J shed 4 bases, with 24 bases lying between them. Per the germline V gene, CDR1 is LGHNA and CDR2 is YSLEER. CDR3 in amino acids: CASSHGGGWGSATTEAFF. In nucleotides, the CDR3 is TGCGCCAGCAGCCACGGGGGGGGTTGGGGGTCTGCGACCACTGAAGCTTTCTTT.

In this sample, this clonotype turned up once. J is TRBJ1-1 and V is TRBV6-6, with 7 bases that match TRBD1. V was clipped by 2 bases and J by 2 bases; unmatched bases: 8. The germline CDR1 and CDR2 sequences are MNHNY and SVGAGI (reference sequence). This CDR3 region has 16 residues. The chain's CDR3 is CASSYPLGQRNTEAFF. For the CDR3, the DNA is TGTGCCAGCAGTTACCCCCTGGGACAGCGCAACACTGAAGCTTTCTTT.

This clonotype was seen only a few times. V usage is TRBV5-5 and J usage is TRBJ2-5, with 7 bases matching TRBD2. The CDR3 runs to 15 residues. In germline, CDR1 is SGHKS, CDR2 YYEKEE (reference sequence). Germline trimming cut 5 bases from V and 5 bases from J; bases unmatched to any gene: 12. CDR3 sequence reads: CASRIGGRAEETQYF. The CDR3 region has the DNA TGTGCCAGCAGGATCGGGGGGAGGGCCGAGGAGACCCAGTACTTC.

On this clonotype: A single base separates this from a much larger clone, so it may be a read error. This sequence joins TRBV7-3 and TRBJ2-4; 7 bases line up with TRBD2. The CDR3 spans 16 residues. Germline V gene sequence: CDR1 SGHTA, CDR2 FQGTGA. Losses at the gene ends were 5 bases for V and 3 bases for J; bases not matched to a gene: 10. The CDR3 protein is CASSRSSGSGKNIQYF. The CDR3 bases are TGTGCCAGCAGCAGATCTAGCGGATCGGGCAAAAACATTCAGTACTTC.

This clonotype appeared a few times. The chain has TRBV6-5 and TRBJ1-1; the D gene is possibly TRBD1 (6 bases). Germline V gene data show CDR1 as MNHEY and CDR2 as SVGAGI. CDR3 length equals 16 residues. V lost 4 bases and J lost 7, with 22 bases in between. The CDR3 reads CASSSRQDDAKGEAFF. CDR3 coding DNA: TGTGCCAGCAGTTCACGACAGGATGACGCCAAGGGTGAAGCTTTCTTT.

A few counts support this clonotype. V and J are TRBV7-9 and TRBJ2-5; 8 nucleotides line up with TRBD2. The CDR3 consists of 17 residues. V was clipped by 3 bases and J by 2 bases; unmatched bases: 11. Germline assignment: CDR1 SEHNR and CDR2 FQNEAQ (reference sequence). In DNA form, the CDR3 reads TGTGCCAGCAGCTTCCTTATCGGGAGCGGGGGACAAGAGACCCAGTACTTC. Encoded protein: CASSFLIGSGGQETQYF.

As concerns this clonotype: A much larger clone lies one base from this, so it may be a read error. This rearrangement joins TRBV19 to TRBJ1-4; TRBD1 might be the D (6 bases). The CDR3 length is 15 residues. With 9 bases removed from V and 8 bases from J, the gap between germline ends came to 22 bases. Germline CDR1 is LNHDA and CDR2 is SQIVND (reference sequence). The CDR3: CASTRTVILKEKLFF. CDR3 bases: TGTGCCAGCACCCGGACAGTGATTCTAAAAGAAAAACTGTTTTTT.

This clonotype was seen many times. The V gene is TRBV20-1, the J gene TRBJ2-1; TRBD2 matches at 9 bases. The CDR3 is made up of 15 amino acids. Germline CDR1 DFQATT, CDR2 SNEGSKA (reference sequence). V was pared by 5 bases and J by 7 bases, with 12 bases of the junction left unmatched. CDR3 sequence reads: CSASSGGRARNEQFF. In nucleotides, the CDR3 is TGCAGTGCTTCTTCCGGCGGGAGGGCGAGGAATGAGCAGTTCTTC.

At least ten counts were recorded for this clonotype. The chain has TRBV12-3 or TRBV12-4 and TRBJ1-4, with D possibly matching TRBD1 (5 bases). This CDR3 has 15 residues. The V end lost 3 bases, the J end lost 4 bases, and 12 bases lay between the germline ends. The CDR3 loop is CASSFWGSLNEKLFF. DNA of the CDR3: TGTGCCAGCAGTTTTTGGGGCAGCCTTAATGAAAAACTGTTTTTT.

This clonotype was seen ten or more times. The rearrangement links TRBV7-2 to TRBJ2-1; TRBD1 agrees at 9 bases. Germline CDR1 is SGHTA and CDR2 is FQGNSA. V gave up 5 bases and J gave up 8 bases; unmatched junction bases: 13. This CDR3 has 16 residues. CDR3 sequence (DNA): TGTGCCAGCAGCCCCCCCGGGACAGGGAGTAACCATGAGCAGTTCTTC. Its protein product is CASSPPGTGSNHEQFF.

There are many counts of this clonotype. A much larger clone differs by one base, so this may be a read error. This chain links TRBV5-6 with TRBJ1-6; no clear D gene. V lost 2 bases and J 0 bases, leaving 6 bases between the germline ends. The CDR3 runs to 15 residues. Germline values: CDR1 SGHDT, CDR2 YYEEEE. DNA for the CDR3: TGTGCCAGCAGCTTAAGGAGCTCCTATAATTCACCCCTCCACTTT. Its protein is CASSLRSSYNSPLHF.

V usage is TRBV30 and J usage is TRBJ2-7; possibly TRBD1 for D (5 bases). V lost 5 bases and J lost 6, with 11 bases in between. Germline lookup yields CDR1 GTSNPN and CDR2 SVGIG (reference sequence). This CDR3 contains 11 residues. The DNA for the CDR3 is TGTGCCTGGTCAGGGTACCGCGAGCAGTACTTC. Encoded protein: CAWSGYREQYF.